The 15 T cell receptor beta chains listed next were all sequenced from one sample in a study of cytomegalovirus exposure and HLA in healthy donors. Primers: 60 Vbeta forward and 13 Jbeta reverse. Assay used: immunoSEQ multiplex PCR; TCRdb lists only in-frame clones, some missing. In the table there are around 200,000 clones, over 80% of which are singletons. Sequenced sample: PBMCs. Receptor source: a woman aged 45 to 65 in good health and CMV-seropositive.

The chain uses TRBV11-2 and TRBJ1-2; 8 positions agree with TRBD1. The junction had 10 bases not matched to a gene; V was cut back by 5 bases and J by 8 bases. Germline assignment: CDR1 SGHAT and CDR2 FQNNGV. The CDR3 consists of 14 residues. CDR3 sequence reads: CASSTSTGARGYTF. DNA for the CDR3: TGTGCCAGCAGCACCTCGACAGGGGCAAGGGGCTACACCTTC.

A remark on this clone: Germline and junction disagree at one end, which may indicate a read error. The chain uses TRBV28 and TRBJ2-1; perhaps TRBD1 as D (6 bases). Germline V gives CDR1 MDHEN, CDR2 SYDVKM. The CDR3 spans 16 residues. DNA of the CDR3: TGTGCCGGCAGTTTACACCCCAGGGGTACCTACAATGAGCAGTTCTTC. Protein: CAGSLHPRGTYNEQFF.

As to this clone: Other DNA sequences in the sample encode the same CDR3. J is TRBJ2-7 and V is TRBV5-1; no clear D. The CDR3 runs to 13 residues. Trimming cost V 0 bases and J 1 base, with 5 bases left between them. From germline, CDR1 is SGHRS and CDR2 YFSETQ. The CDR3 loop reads CASSLEQSYEQYF. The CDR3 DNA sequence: TGCGCCAGCAGCTTGGAACAGTCCTACGAGCAGTACTTC. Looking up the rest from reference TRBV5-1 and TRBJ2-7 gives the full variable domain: KAGVTQTPRYLIKTRGQQVTLSCSPISGHRSVSWYQQTPGQGLQFLFEYFSETQRNKGNFPGRFSGRQFSNSRSEMNVSTLELGDSALYLCASSLEQSYEQYFGPGTRLTVT.

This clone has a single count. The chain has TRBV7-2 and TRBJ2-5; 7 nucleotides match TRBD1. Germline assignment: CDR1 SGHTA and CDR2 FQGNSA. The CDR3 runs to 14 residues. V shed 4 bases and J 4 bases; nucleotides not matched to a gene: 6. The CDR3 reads CASSSNRGSETQYF. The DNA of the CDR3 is TGTGCCAGCAGCTCCAACAGGGGCTCAGAGACCCAGTACTTC.

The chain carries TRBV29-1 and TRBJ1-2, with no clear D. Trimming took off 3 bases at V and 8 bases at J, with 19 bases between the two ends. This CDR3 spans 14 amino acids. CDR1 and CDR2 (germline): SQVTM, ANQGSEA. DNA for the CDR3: TGCAGCGTTGATCGGTTTGGAAGGTTGGAGGGCTACACCTTC. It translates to CSVDRFGRLEGYTF.

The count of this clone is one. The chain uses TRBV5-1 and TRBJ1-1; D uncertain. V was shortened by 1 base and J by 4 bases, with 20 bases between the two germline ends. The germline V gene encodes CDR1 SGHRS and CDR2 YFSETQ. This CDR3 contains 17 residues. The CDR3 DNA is TGCGCCAGCAGCTTGTTAAACGTATGGGATGCGGGCACTGAAGCTTTCTTT. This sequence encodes CASSLLNVWDAGTEAFF.

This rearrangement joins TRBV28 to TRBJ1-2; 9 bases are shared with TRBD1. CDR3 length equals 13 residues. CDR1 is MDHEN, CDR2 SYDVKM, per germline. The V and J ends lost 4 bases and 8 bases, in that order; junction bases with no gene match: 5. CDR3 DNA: TGTGCCAGCAGTTCACAGGGGGCACGGGGCTACACCTTC. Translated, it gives CASSSQGARGYTF.

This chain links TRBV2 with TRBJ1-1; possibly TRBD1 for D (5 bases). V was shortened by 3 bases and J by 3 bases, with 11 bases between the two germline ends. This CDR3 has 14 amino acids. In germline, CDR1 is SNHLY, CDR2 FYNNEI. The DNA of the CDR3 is TGTGCCAGCAGTGAGCAGGGTTTGGACACTGAAGCTTTCTTT. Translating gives CASSEQGLDTEAFF.

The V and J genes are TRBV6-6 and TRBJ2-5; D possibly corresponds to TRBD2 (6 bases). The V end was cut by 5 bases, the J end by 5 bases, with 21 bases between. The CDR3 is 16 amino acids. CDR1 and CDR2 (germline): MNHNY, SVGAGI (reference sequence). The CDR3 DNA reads TGTGCCAGCAGTCCTTTCGGCGGGGAATACGATGAGACCCAGTACTTC. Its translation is CASSPFGGEYDETQYF.

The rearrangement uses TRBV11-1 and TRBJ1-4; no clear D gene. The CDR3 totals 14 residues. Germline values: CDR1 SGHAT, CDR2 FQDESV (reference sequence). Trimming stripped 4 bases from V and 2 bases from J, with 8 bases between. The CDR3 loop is CASSSEATNEKLFF. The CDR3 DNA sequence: TGTGCCAGCAGCTCCGAGGCGACTAATGAAAAACTGTTTTTT. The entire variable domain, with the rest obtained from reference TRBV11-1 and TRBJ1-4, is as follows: EAEVAQSPRYKITEKSQAVAFWCDPISGHATLYWYRQILGQGPELLVQFQDESVVDDSQLPKDRFSAERLKGVDSTLKIQPAELGDSAMYLCASSSEATNEKLFFGSGTQLSVL.

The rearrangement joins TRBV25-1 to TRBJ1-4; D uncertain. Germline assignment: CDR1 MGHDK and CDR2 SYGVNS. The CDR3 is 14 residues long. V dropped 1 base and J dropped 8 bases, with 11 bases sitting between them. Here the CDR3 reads CASSEWAEKEKLFF. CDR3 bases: TGTGCCAGCAGTGAATGGGCCGAAAAAGAAAAACTGTTTTTT.

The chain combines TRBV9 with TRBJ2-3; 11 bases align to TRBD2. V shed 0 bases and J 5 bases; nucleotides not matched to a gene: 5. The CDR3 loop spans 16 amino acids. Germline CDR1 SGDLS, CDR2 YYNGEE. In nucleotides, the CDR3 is TGTGCCAGCAGCGTAGTAGCGGGGGGGCCGGTAGATACGCAGTATTTT. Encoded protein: CASSVVAGGPVDTQYF.

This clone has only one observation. The CDR3 nucleotides are TGTGCCAGCAGCTCAAGGGGGCAGGGGGCTTACGAGCAGTACTTC. This encodes CASSSRGQGAYEQYF. The V call is TRBV5-4, the J call TRBJ2-7, with 8 bases aligning to TRBD1. The CDR3 length is 15 residues. Germline CDR1 and CDR2: SGHNT and YYREEE (reference sequence). V lost 3 bases, J lost 4 bases, and 9 bases stayed unmatched.

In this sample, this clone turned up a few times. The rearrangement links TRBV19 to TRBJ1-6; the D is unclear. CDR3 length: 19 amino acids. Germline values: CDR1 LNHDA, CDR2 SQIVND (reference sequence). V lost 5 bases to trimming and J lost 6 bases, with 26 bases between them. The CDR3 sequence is CASSRDRGIGGSGNSPLHF. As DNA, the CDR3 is TGTGCCAGTAGTCGCGACCGGGGAATCGGAGGTAGCGGTAATTCACCCCTCCACTTT.

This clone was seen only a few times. The CDR3 coding sequence is TGTGCCTCACGGCGGGAGTCGAACACTGAAGCTTTCTTT. As protein: CASRRESNTEAFF. The rearrangement uses TRBV6-4 and TRBJ1-1; D gene ambiguous. The CDR3 sequence is 13 residues long. V was cut by 11 bases and J by 1 base, with 14 bases left in between. CDR1 MRHNA and CDR2 SNTAGT come from the germline V gene.